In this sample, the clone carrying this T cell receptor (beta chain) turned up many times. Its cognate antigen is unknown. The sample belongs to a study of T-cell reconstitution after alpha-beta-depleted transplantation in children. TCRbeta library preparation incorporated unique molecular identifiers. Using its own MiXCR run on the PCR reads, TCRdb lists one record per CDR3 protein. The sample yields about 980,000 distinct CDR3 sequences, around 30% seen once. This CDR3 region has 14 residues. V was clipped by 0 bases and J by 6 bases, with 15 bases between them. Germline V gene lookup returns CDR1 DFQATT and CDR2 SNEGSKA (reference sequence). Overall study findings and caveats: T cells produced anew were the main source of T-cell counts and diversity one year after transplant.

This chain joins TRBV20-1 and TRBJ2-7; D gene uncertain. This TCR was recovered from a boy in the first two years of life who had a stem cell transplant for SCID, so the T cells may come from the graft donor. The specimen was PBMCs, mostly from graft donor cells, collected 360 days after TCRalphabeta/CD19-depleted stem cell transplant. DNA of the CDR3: TGCAGTGCTAGAGATCTACGCATACGCAGCGAGCAGTACTTC. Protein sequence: CSARDLRIRSEQYF.